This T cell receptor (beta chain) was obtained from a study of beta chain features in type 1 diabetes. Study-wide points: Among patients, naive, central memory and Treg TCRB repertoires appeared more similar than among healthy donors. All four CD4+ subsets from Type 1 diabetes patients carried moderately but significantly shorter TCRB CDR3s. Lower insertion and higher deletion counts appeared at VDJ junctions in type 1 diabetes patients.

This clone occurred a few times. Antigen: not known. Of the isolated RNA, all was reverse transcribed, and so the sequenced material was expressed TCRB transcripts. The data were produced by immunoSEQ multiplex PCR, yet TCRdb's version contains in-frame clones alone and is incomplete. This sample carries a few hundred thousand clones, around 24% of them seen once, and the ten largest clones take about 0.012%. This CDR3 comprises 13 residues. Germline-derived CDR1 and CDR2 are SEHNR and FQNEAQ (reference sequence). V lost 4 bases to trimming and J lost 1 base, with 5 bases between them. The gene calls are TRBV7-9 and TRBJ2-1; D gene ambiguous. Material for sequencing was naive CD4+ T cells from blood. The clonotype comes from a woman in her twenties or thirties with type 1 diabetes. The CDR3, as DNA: TGTGCCAGCAGCTCCCTTTCCTACAATGAGCAGTTCTTC. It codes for CASSSLSYNEQFF.